The 7 T cell receptor beta chains in this list originate from one sample, sequenced in a study of blood T cell repertoires in COVID-19. The protocol was immunoSEQ multiplex PCR, while the TCRdb copy is restricted to in-frame clones and leaves out a portion. The sample has about 150,000 clones, over 80% seen once; the top ten hold 10% to 15%. The sample consisted of peripheral blood. The receptor set was obtained from a man between 65 and 85 years old who had recovered from COVID-19.

This sequence joins TRBV6-5 and TRBJ2-5; D may be TRBD2 (6 bases). Germline CDR1 is MNHEY and CDR2 is SVGAGI. The V and J ends lost 7 bases and 1 base respectively, with 16 bases between them. This CDR3 is built from 15 residues. CDR3 sequence: CASTGTMGGQETQYF. CDR3 nucleotide sequence: TGTGCCAGCACTGGTACGATGGGGGGCCAAGAGACCCAGTACTTC.

The chain joins TRBV6-5 to TRBJ1-4; 7 nucleotides align to TRBD1. The CDR3 has 15 amino acids. The V gene end was trimmed by 2 bases and the J gene end by 5 bases; junction bases not matched to a gene: 5. The germline V gene encodes CDR1 MNHEY and CDR2 SVGAGI. CDR3 coding DNA: TGTGCCAGCAGTTACCAGACAGGGCTGAATGAAAAACTGTTTTTT. The encoded protein is CASSYQTGLNEKLFF.

This clone appeared a single time. This chain joins TRBV28 and TRBJ1-2; a weak D match, TRBD1 (6 bases). The CDR3 consists of 14 residues. Germline V gene sequence: CDR1 MDHEN, CDR2 SYDVKM. The V end was cut by 3 bases, the J end by 6 bases, with 14 bases between. CDR3 protein: CASSFRGLVNGYTF. The CDR3 DNA sequence: TGTGCCAGCAGTTTCAGGGGACTAGTGAATGGCTACACCTTC.

This clone appeared once. J is TRBJ2-5 and V is TRBV5-4; D not resolved. V lost 2 bases and J lost 2, with 7 bases in between. Germline values: CDR1 SGHNT, CDR2 YYREEE (reference sequence). The CDR3 is 13 amino acids. The DNA for the CDR3 is TGTGCCAGCAGCTTTAGCAGTCAAGAGACCCAGTACTTC. Protein product: CASSFSSQETQYF.

The CDR3 is CASRGTGLNTEAFF. DNA of the CDR3: TGTGCCAGCAGAGGGACAGGTTTGAACACTGAAGCTTTCTTT. The chain employs TRBV6-5 and TRBJ1-1; TRBD1 agrees at 8 bases. Germline V gives CDR1 MNHEY, CDR2 SVGAGI. The CDR3 consists of 14 residues. Unmatched junction bases numbered 3, after V lost 6 bases and J lost 0 bases.

The rearrangement joins TRBV28 to TRBJ2-7; weak D call: TRBD2 (6 bases). Germline-derived CDR1 and CDR2 are MDHEN and SYDVKM. V lost 5 bases and J lost 3, with 20 bases in between. The CDR3 is 16 amino acids. The CDR3 is CASSGARRAGSYEQYF. The CDR3 DNA reads as TGTGCCAGCAGTGGTGCTCGGAGGGCTGGTAGCTACGAGCAGTACTTC.

The rearrangement uses TRBV24-1 and TRBJ2-1; no reliable D call. CDR3 length equals 13 residues. From germline, CDR1 is KGHDR and CDR2 SFDVKD. Deletions cut 9 bases from V and 5 bases from J, with 13 bases between. The DNA of the CDR3 is TGTGCCACCGAAGCCGGGTCTAACAATGAGCAGTTCTTC. Protein product: CATEAGSNNEQFF.